In its sample, the clone carrying this TCR beta chain was seen many times. The target antigen is unknown. This entry is derived from a study of immune heterogeneity within non-small cell lung tumors. Study-level points and caveats: Identical dominant CDR3 beta clonotypes were found recurring across a patient's tumor sites, along with site-unique high-frequency clones. With an R of roughly 0.36, local T-cell clonality correlated moderately but significantly with local tumor mutational burden.

CDR3 of TCR beta was amplified by multiplex PCR that used 32 V and 13 J primers. One entry per CDR3 protein results from TCRdb running MiXCR on the multiplex PCR reads. The table lists fewer than 25,000 distinct CDR3 sequences, approximately 26% of them singletons, with around 4.5% in the top ten. CDR1 and CDR2 (germline): KGHSH, LQKENI. With 5 bases removed from V and 6 bases from J, the gap between germline ends came to 19 bases. CDR3 length equals 15 residues. Template material for each sample was about 0.55 ug of bulk tumor genomic DNA. Surgery yielded several widely spaced biopsies per primary tumor. The study enrolled patients with untreated, newly diagnosed non-small cell lung cancer who underwent curative surgery. Study donors were patients with a new diagnosis of non-small cell lung cancer who underwent surgery with curative intent.

The chain uses TRBV18 and TRBJ1-2; D gene ambiguous. Material: lung tumor tissue. The receptor's source is a man aged 40-50 years with non-small cell lung cancer. This CDR3 reads CASSIAMGGVHGYTF. The CDR3 DNA reads TGTGCCAGCTCAATAGCGATGGGCGGAGTTCATGGCTACACCTTC. The variable domain in full, completed from reference TRBV18 and TRBJ1-2, reads NAGVMQNPRHLVRRRGQEARLRCSPMKGHSHVYWYRQLPEEGLKFMVYLQKENIIDESGMPKERFSAEFPKEGPSILRIQQVVRGDSAAYFCASSIAMGGVHGYTFGSGTRLTVV.